The 21 T cell receptor beta chains below all came from one sample that was sequenced in a study of blood T cell repertoires in COVID-19. Produced via immunoSEQ multiplex PCR; TCRdb's table is partial and in-frame only. Of under 85,000 clones in the sample, around four fifths were seen once. The source material was peripheral blood. Every receptor here comes from a man over 45 with active COVID-19.

J is TRBJ2-3 and V is TRBV3-1 (or the pseudogene TRBV3-2); 7 bases fit TRBD2. CDR3 size: 14 residues. Per the germline V gene, CDR1 is LGHDT and CDR2 is YNNKEL (reference sequence). Losses at the gene ends were 3 bases for V and 6 bases for J; bases not matched to a gene: 6. CDR3 in amino acids: CASSQGLTRDTQYF. The CDR3 nucleotides are TGTGCCAGCAGCCAGGGACTAACTCGGGATACGCAGTATTTT.

The chain recombines TRBV7-3 with TRBJ2-5, with D tentatively TRBD2 (5 bases). Germline-derived CDR1 and CDR2 are SGHTA and FQGTGA. There are 15 residues in the CDR3. V lost 5 bases to trimming and J lost 5 bases, with 18 bases between them. This chain's CDR3 is CASSLIRGSSETQYF. In DNA, the CDR3 is TGTGCCAGCAGCCTCATCAGAGGGTCGAGCGAGACCCAGTACTTC.

V and J are TRBV2 and TRBJ1-5; 10 bases align to TRBD1. Looked up from germline, CDR1 is SNHLY and CDR2 is FYNNEI. The V gene end was trimmed by 4 bases and the J gene end by 2 bases; junction bases not matched to a gene: 5. This CDR3 is 16 amino acids long. As DNA, the CDR3 is TGTGCCAGCAGTGGGGACAGGGGCGCAGGCAATCAGCCCCAGCATTTT. Protein product: CASSGDRGAGNQPQHF.

This chain links TRBV30 with TRBJ2-3, with 11 bases matching TRBD2. Per the germline V gene, CDR1 is GTSNPN and CDR2 is SVGIG (reference sequence). V lost 3 bases, J lost 6 bases, and 11 bases stayed unmatched. The CDR3 has 16 amino acids. CDR3 sequence (DNA): TGTGCCTGGAGCCCTTCCCTAGCGGGAGGTGTCGATACGCAGTATTTT. Encoded protein: CAWSPSLAGGVDTQYF.

This chain uses TRBV4-3 with TRBJ2-1; 8 bases fit TRBD2. J gave up 6 bases and V 1 base, and 5 bases lay outside the gene matches. From germline, CDR1 is LGHNA and CDR2 YSLEER. This CDR3 spans 15 amino acids. This CDR3 reads CASSQGSGSLNEQFF. The DNA for the CDR3 is TGCGCCAGCAGCCAAGGAAGCGGGAGTCTCAATGAGCAGTTCTTC.

This clone was seen a handful of times. V and J are TRBV5-1 and TRBJ2-5; a possible D gene is TRBD1 (7 bases). CDR1 and CDR2 from the germline V gene are SGHRS and YFSETQ. Deletions cut 0 bases from V and 9 bases from J, with 12 bases between. This CDR3 has 13 residues. CDR3 region: CASSLAQGGPQYF. In DNA, the CDR3 is TGCGCCAGCAGCTTGGCCCAGGGGGGTCCCCAGTACTTC.

The chain couples TRBV4-3 to TRBJ2-5, with 7 positions matching TRBD1. J lost 4 bases, V lost 0 bases, and 8 bases had no gene match. The CDR3 runs 16 residues. The V gene's germline CDR1 is LGHNA and CDR2 YSLEER. The CDR3 protein is CASSQDLKGAGETQYF. The CDR3 DNA is TGCGCCAGCAGCCAAGATTTAAAGGGGGCGGGAGAGACCCAGTACTTC.

This clone was seen just once. The chain joins TRBV2 to TRBJ2-4; tentatively, D is TRBD1 (7 bases). Germline CDR1 and CDR2: SNHLY and FYNNEI. CDR3 length equals 14 residues. Deletions cut 7 bases from V and 2 bases from J, with 12 bases between. This chain's CDR3 is CASTQGGTKNIQYF. The CDR3 region has the DNA TGTGCCAGCACCCAGGGGGGTACCAAAAACATTCAGTACTTC.

The rearrangement uses TRBV28 and TRBJ2-7, with 8 nucleotides matching TRBD1. This CDR3 spans 16 amino acids. V was clipped by 8 bases and J by 1 base; unmatched bases: 13. The V gene's germline CDR1 is MDHEN and CDR2 SYDVKM. CDR3 protein: CASSDRGGRFSYEQYF. The CDR3 nucleotides read TGTGCCAGCTCCGACAGGGGAGGTCGATTTTCCTACGAGCAGTACTTC.

V gene TRBV2 combines with J gene TRBJ2-3, with TRBD1 matching 9 bases. Per germline, CDR1 SNHLY and CDR2 FYNNEI. The J segment lost 6 bases and the V segment lost 1 base, leaving 8 bases of the junction unmatched. The CDR3 is 16 amino acids. The CDR3 nucleotides are TGTGCCAGCAGTGAAGGTTGGACAGGGGTCGGGGATACGCAGTATTTT. It yields the protein CASSEGWTGVGDTQYF. Full variable domain (missing parts from reference TRBV2 and TRBJ2-3): EPEVTQTPSHQVTQMGQEVILRCVPISNHLYFYWYRQILGQKVEFLVSFYNNEISEKSEIFDDQFSVERPDGSNFTLKIRSTKLEDSAMYFCASSEGWTGVGDTQYFGPGTRLTVL.

The rearrangement links TRBV20-1 to TRBJ2-2; no clear D gene. Germline CDR1 and CDR2: DFQATT and SNEGSKA (reference sequence). V lost 3 bases to trimming and J lost 4 bases, with 12 bases between them. The length of the CDR3 is 14 residues. The CDR3 region has the DNA TGCAGTGCTAGTGGTGGAGTGGGCACCGGGGAGCTGTTTTTT. Translating gives CSASGGVGTGELFF.

The V gene is TRBV5-5, the J gene TRBJ2-1; D perhaps matches TRBD2 (6 bases). CDR3 length: 15 residues. The V gene lost 7 bases and the J gene lost 0 bases, with 14 bases spanning the gap. The germline CDR1 and CDR2 sequences are SGHKS and YYEKEE (reference sequence). As DNA, the CDR3 is TGTGCCAGCTTCCCCGGGACTGCCTCCTACAATGAGCAGTTCTTC. Translation gives CASFPGTASYNEQFF.

This rearrangement joins TRBV6-6 to TRBJ1-4; 7 positions agree with TRBD1. Trimming took 6 bases from V and 0 from J; bases not matched to a gene: 7. CDR3 size: 16 residues. The germline gives CDR1 MNHNY, CDR2 SVGAGI (reference sequence). The CDR3 DNA reads TGTGCCAGCAGCCGTAACACAGGGGCAACTAATGAAAAACTGTTTTTT. Amino acid sequence: CASSRNTGATNEKLFF.

This rearrangement joins TRBV7-9 to TRBJ2-7; 8 positions agree with TRBD2. Germline V gene data show CDR1 as SEHNR and CDR2 as FQNEAQ (reference sequence). The CDR3 extends over 19 amino acids. Trimming removed 0 bases from V and 2 bases from J; junction bases left unmatched: 15. The CDR3 DNA sequence: TGTGCCAGCAGCTTAGCCGGTAGCCCTTTCAGCGGGAGTCCCTACGAGCAGTACTTC. As protein: CASSLAGSPFSGSPYEQYF.

The CDR3 nucleotides are TGTGCCATCAGTGAGCCGGGGTCTACGGGGGAGACCCAGTACTTC. Residues: CAISEPGSTGETQYF. V gene TRBV10-3 combines with J gene TRBJ2-5; D might be TRBD2 (5 bases). The V end lost 2 bases, the J end lost 5 bases, and 15 bases lay between the germline ends. The CDR3 consists of 15 residues. CDR1 and CDR2 from the germline V gene are ENHRY and SYGVKD.

The chain employs TRBV5-1 and TRBJ2-1, with 8 bases aligning to TRBD2. With 0 bases clipped from V and 6 bases from J, the junction kept 5 bases outside the gene matches. The CDR3 consists of 15 residues. CDR1 is SGHRS, CDR2 YFSETQ, per germline. CDR3 sequence (DNA): TGCGCCAGCAGCTTGGTCAGCGGGGGAATCAATGAGCAGTTCTTC. It specifies CASSLVSGGINEQFF.

This clone came up once. The chain couples TRBV7-3 to TRBJ2-1, with 15 bases fitting TRBD2. V was pared by 3 bases and J by 0 bases, with 3 bases of the junction left unmatched. This CDR3 spans 18 amino acids. Germline V gene sequence: CDR1 SGHTA, CDR2 FQGTGA. For the CDR3, the DNA is TGTGCCAGCAGCTTGGGACTAGCGGGGGGCGTCTCCTACAATGAGCAGTTCTTC. This translates into CASSLGLAGGVSYNEQFF.

The rearrangement joins TRBV30 to TRBJ2-3, with D tentatively TRBD2 (5 bases). The V and J ends lost 1 base and 2 bases respectively, with 13 bases between them. The germline gives CDR1 GTSNPN, CDR2 SVGIG (reference sequence). This CDR3 is 15 amino acids long. The CDR3: CAWSALSANTDTQYF. The CDR3 DNA reads as TGTGCCTGGAGTGCACTTAGCGCGAACACAGATACGCAGTATTTT.

The chain employs TRBV7-8 and TRBJ2-7, with 7 bases lining up with TRBD2. There are 14 residues in the CDR3. Trimming took 4 bases from V and 5 from J; bases not matched to a gene: 8. Germline CDR1 and CDR2: SGHVS and FQNEAQ. CDR3 in amino acids: CASSSWRTRDEQYF. CDR3 in DNA: TGTGCCAGCAGCTCATGGAGGACTAGAGACGAGCAGTACTTC.

In its sample, this clone was seen once. CDR3 residues: CASSQLDRSGQTQYF. The CDR3 DNA reads TGTGCCAGCAGTCAACTGGACAGGTCGGGGCAGACGCAGTATTTT. V gene TRBV28 combines with J gene TRBJ2-3; TRBD1 matches 7 bases. The length of the CDR3 is 15 residues. CDR1 MDHEN and CDR2 SYDVKM come from the germline V gene. Trimming at V came to 5 bases and at J to 9 bases, leaving 14 bases not matched to a gene. Complete variable domain (other parts from reference TRBV28 and TRBJ2-3): DVKVTQSSRYLVKRTGEKVFLECVQDMDHENMFWYRQDPGLGLRLIYFSYDVKMKEKGDIPEGYSVSREKKERFSLILESASTNQTSMYLCASSQLDRSGQTQYFGPGTRLTVL.

This clone was detected a few times. The CDR3 bases are TGTGCCAGCAGCCAAGATCGCCTAGCGTACAATGAGCAGTTCTTC. Amino acids: CASSQDRLAYNEQFF. The chain joins TRBV3-1 (or the pseudogene TRBV3-2) to TRBJ2-1, with D possibly matching TRBD2 (6 bases). The length of the CDR3 is 15 residues. Trimming shortened V by 0 bases and J by 4 bases, and 10 bases separated the two germline ends. The germline V gene encodes CDR1 LGHDT and CDR2 YNNKEL (reference sequence).